This T cell receptor beta chain was found in a study of identical twins. CDR1 MNHEY and CDR2 SMNVEV come from the germline V gene (reference sequence). This CDR3 contains 16 residues. The V gene end was trimmed by 8 bases and the J gene end by 0 bases; junction bases not matched to a gene: 10. This clonotype has a handful of counts. Each CDR3 protein is one row after TCRdb ran MiXCR on the 5' RACE reads. The sample consists of approximately 300,000 distinct CDR3 sequences, nearly 9.5% of them appearing once. These sequences were also reported in another study, on yellow fever vaccine responses in identical twins.

This TCR came from a woman aged 18 to 35 in good health. Source material: CD8+ T cells sorted from blood. The rearrangement joins TRBV27 to TRBJ1-5; 7 bases align to TRBD1. Written as DNA, the CDR3 is TGTGCCAGCCGCTTGGAGGGGGCGGCTAGCAATCAGCCCCAGCATTTT. Its translation: CASRLEGAASNQPQHF.